A selection of T cell receptor beta chains follows, all from one sample in a study of radiation and T cells in renal cell carcinoma. The method was immunoSEQ multiplex PCR; TCRdb's version includes in-frame clones alone and lacks a portion of them. Counted here are 40,000 to 60,000 clones, more than 80% occurring once; the ten biggest clones make up around 30%. The source material was blood, sampled from a patient whose treatment included radiotherapy and nephrectomy. The receptors come from a woman between 70 and 85 years old with renal cell carcinoma. CDR3s include the opening cysteine and the closing phenylalanine or tryptophan. The D gene is left open where the match is weak. Only part of the rows carry a size: once, few, many, or a class if the clone is expanded.

D gene: .; V gene: TRBV10-1; J gene: TRBJ2-3; clone size: .; CDR3 DNA: TGCGCCAGCACCATCCTTCCGGGACGGGGGCTAAACACAGATACGCAGTATTTT; CDR3 protein: CASTILPGRGLNTDTQYF
D gene: TRBD2; V gene: TRBV5-1; J gene: TRBJ2-1; clone size: .; CDR3 DNA: TGCGCCAGCAGCCTTAGCGGGGGTTCCTACAATGAGCAGTTCTTC; CDR3 protein: CASSLSGGSYNEQFF
D gene: TRBD1; V gene: TRBV9; J gene: TRBJ1-6; clone size: .; CDR3 DNA: TGTGCCAGCAGCATTACAGGGGACTCACCCCTCCACTTT; CDR3 protein: CASSITGDSPLHF
D gene: .; V gene: TRBV6-1; J gene: TRBJ1-1; clone size: .; CDR3 DNA: TGTGCCAGCAGTGAACAGACGGGGGGTACTCGAGCTTTCTTT; CDR3 protein: CASSEQTGGTRAFF
D gene: TRBD1; V gene: TRBV6-5; J gene: TRBJ2-7; clone size: .; CDR3 DNA: TGTGCCAGCAGTGCCGGGACAGGATCCTACGAGCAGTACTTC; CDR3 protein: CASSAGTGSYEQYF
D gene: .; V gene: TRBV5-6; J gene: TRBJ1-4; clone size: once; CDR3 DNA: TGTGCCAGCAGCTCACAGGGATCTAATGAAAAACTGTTTTTT; CDR3 protein: CASSSQGSNEKLFF
D gene: .; V gene: TRBV4-1; J gene: TRBJ1-4; clone size: .; CDR3 DNA: TGCGCCAGCAGCCAAGAGGGGCGGCAGGCTGGAGAAAAACTGTTTTTT; CDR3 protein: CASSQEGRQAGEKLFF
D gene: TRBD2; V gene: TRBV18; J gene: TRBJ2-1; clone size: .; CDR3 DNA: TGTGCCAGCTCACCGCCACTAGCGGGGGGCGGGAATGAGCAGTTCTTC; CDR3 protein: CASSPPLAGGGNEQFF
D gene: TRBD2; V gene: TRBV9; J gene: TRBJ2-5; clone size: .; CDR3 DNA: TGTGCCAGCGGGCTAGGGACTACGCAAGAGACCCAGTACTTC; CDR3 protein: CASGLGTTQETQYF
D gene: .; V gene: TRBV10-2; J gene: TRBJ1-2; clone size: .; CDR3 DNA: TGCGCCAGCAGTGGCGGGACATCTAACTATGGCTACACCTTC; CDR3 protein: CASSGGTSNYGYTF
D gene: .; V gene: TRBV7-9; J gene: TRBJ2-7; clone size: .; CDR3 DNA: TGTGCCAGCAGCTCCCGACAGGTTAACTCCTACGAGCAGTACTTC; CDR3 protein: CASSSRQVNSYEQYF
D gene: .; V gene: TRBV7-9; J gene: TRBJ2-7; clone size: .; CDR3 DNA: TGTGCCAGCAGCTTAGCGGGGCGGACACCCTACGAGCAGTACTTC; CDR3 protein: CASSLAGRTPYEQYF
D gene: .; V gene: TRBV5-6; J gene: TRBJ2-3; clone size: once; CDR3 DNA: TGTGCCAGCAGCTTGGCGGAGGGTGGCACAGATACGCAGTATTTT; CDR3 protein: CASSLAEGGTDTQYF
D gene: .; V gene: TRBV27; J gene: TRBJ1-6; clone size: once; CDR3 DNA: TGTGCCAGCACCCGGGATTGGGGGCATTCACCCCTCCACTTT; CDR3 protein: CASTRDWGHSPLHF
D gene: TRBD2; V gene: TRBV5-6; J gene: TRBJ2-1; clone size: .; CDR3 DNA: TGTGCCAGCAGTCGTGGGCTAGCGGGGGGCCCCTCCTACAATGAGCAGTTCTTC; CDR3 protein: CASSRGLAGGPSYNEQFF
D gene: .; V gene: TRBV9; J gene: TRBJ1-4; clone size: .; CDR3 DNA: TGTGCCAGCAGCGGACTTTTAAATGAAAAACTGTTTTTT; CDR3 protein: CASSGLLNEKLFF
D gene: TRBD1; V gene: TRBV5-4; J gene: TRBJ1-1; clone size: .; CDR3 DNA: TGTGCCAGCAGCATCCGGGACAGGGGGCTTTACACTGAAGCTTTCTTT; CDR3 protein: CASSIRDRGLYTEAFF
D gene: .; V gene: TRBV5-1; J gene: TRBJ2-2; clone size: .; CDR3 DNA: TGCGCCAGCAGCGCTTCCACAGGGCCGACGAACACCGGGGAGCTGTTTTTT; CDR3 protein: CASSASTGPTNTGELFF
D gene: .; V gene: TRBV4-1; J gene: TRBJ2-7; clone size: .; CDR3 DNA: TGCGCCAGCAGCCATCCATCGGATACCTACGAGCAGTACTTC; CDR3 protein: CASSHPSDTYEQYF
D gene: TRBD1; V gene: TRBV28; J gene: TRBJ1-2; clone size: .; CDR3 DNA: TGTGCCAGCAGATCGGACAGGGGGGGAGGCTACACCTTC; CDR3 protein: CASRSDRGGGYTF
D gene: .; V gene: TRBV6-5; J gene: TRBJ1-1; clone size: .; CDR3 DNA: TGTGCCAGCAGTTCCCCGAGGAGACGAGGTGAAGCTTTCTTT; CDR3 protein: CASSSPRRRGEAFF
D gene: .; V gene: TRBV30; J gene: TRBJ1-1; clone size: .; CDR3 DNA: TGTGCCTGGAGTGACAGGGTTTGGGCTTTCTTT; CDR3 protein: CAWSDRVWAFF
D gene: .; V gene: TRBV6-1; J gene: TRBJ2-1; clone size: few; CDR3 DNA: TGTGCCAGCAGTGAATTACCTCTACAGGGCGATGAGCAGTTCTTC; CDR3 protein: CASSELPLQGDEQFF
D gene: .; V gene: TRBV5-6; J gene: TRBJ2-2; clone size: .; CDR3 DNA: TGTGCCAGCAGCCCCTTCGAGAGAGGGGAGCTGTTTTTT; CDR3 protein: CASSPFERGELFF
D gene: .; V gene: TRBV20-1; J gene: TRBJ1-1; clone size: few; CDR3 DNA: TGCTCGTCAGACGGGGACACTGAAGCTTTCTTT; CDR3 protein: CSSDGDTEAFF
D gene: .; V gene: TRBV4-2; J gene: TRBJ1-2; clone size: .; CDR3 DNA: TGTGCCAGCAGCCAAGATCAAGAGGGTTATGGCTACACCTTC; CDR3 protein: CASSQDQEGYGYTF
D gene: .; V gene: TRBV6-4; J gene: TRBJ1-2; clone size: .; CDR3 DNA: TGTGCCAGCAGAGACCCAGCTAACTATGGCTACACCTTC; CDR3 protein: CASRDPANYGYTF
D gene: .; V gene: TRBV12-5; J gene: TRBJ2-2; clone size: .; CDR3 DNA: TGTGCTAGTGGATCGGACGGGAACACCGGGGAGCTGTTTTTT; CDR3 protein: CASGSDGNTGELFF
D gene: TRBD1; V gene: TRBV20-1; J gene: TRBJ2-1; clone size: .; CDR3 DNA: TGCAGTGCGAGGACAGGGAGGGAGCAGTTCTTC; CDR3 protein: CSARTGREQFF
D gene: .; V gene: TRBV4-2; J gene: TRBJ1-4; clone size: .; CDR3 DNA: TGTGCCAGCAGCCAAGGAGAGGGTGGGGGGAATGAAAAACTGTTTTTT; CDR3 protein: CASSQGEGGGNEKLFF
D gene: TRBD2; V gene: TRBV19; J gene: TRBJ2-1; clone size: .; CDR3 DNA: TGTGCCAGTAGTATACTAGCGGGAGAGGCTTCGCAGTTCTTC; CDR3 protein: CASSILAGEASQFF
D gene: .; V gene: TRBV30; J gene: TRBJ2-5; clone size: .; CDR3 DNA: TGTGCCTGGAGTGGGCGTGGGGGTCTAGAGACCCAGTACTTC; CDR3 protein: CAWSGRGGLETQYF
D gene: TRBD2; V gene: TRBV7-9; J gene: TRBJ2-1; clone size: once; CDR3 DNA: TGTGCCAGCAGCTTAGCCAAACTAGCGAATGAGCAGTTCTTC; CDR3 protein: CASSLAKLANEQFF
D gene: .; V gene: TRBV5-6; J gene: TRBJ2-1; clone size: .; CDR3 DNA: TGTGCCAGCAGCCGAGGGAGGTACAATGAGCAGTTCTTC; CDR3 protein: CASSRGRYNEQFF
D gene: TRBD1; V gene: TRBV7-7; J gene: TRBJ2-5; clone size: .; CDR3 DNA: TGTGCCAGCAGCTTGGACAGGGAAGAGACCCAGTACTTC; CDR3 protein: CASSLDREETQYF
D gene: TRBD1; V gene: TRBV18; J gene: TRBJ2-1; clone size: .; CDR3 DNA: TGTGCCAGCTCACCTAGACAGGGCGCGGATGAGCAGTTCTTC; CDR3 protein: CASSPRQGADEQFF
D gene: TRBD1; V gene: TRBV18; J gene: TRBJ2-7; clone size: .; CDR3 DNA: TGTGCCAGCTCACCAGATCCCTGGACAGGGGTTTCCTCTTACGAGCAGTACTTC; CDR3 protein: CASSPDPWTGVSSYEQYF
D gene: TRBD1; V gene: TRBV5-4; J gene: TRBJ1-2; clone size: .; CDR3 DNA: TGTGCCAGCAGCCCGCGGGACAGGGCTCGGGGCTACACCTTC; CDR3 protein: CASSPRDRARGYTF
D gene: TRBD2; V gene: TRBV27; J gene: TRBJ2-1; clone size: once; CDR3 DNA: TGTGCCAGCAGTTTACTAGCGGGAGCTTACTACTACAATGAGCAGTTCTTC; CDR3 protein: CASSLLAGAYYYNEQFF
D gene: TRBD1; V gene: TRBV19; J gene: TRBJ2-7; clone size: .; CDR3 DNA: TGTGCCAGTAATTCCGGGACAGGGGGTACATACGAGCAGTACTTC; CDR3 protein: CASNSGTGGTYEQYF
D gene: TRBD1; V gene: TRBV27; J gene: TRBJ1-2; clone size: .; CDR3 DNA: TGTGCCAGCAGTGCGCCGGGACAGGCTAACTATGGCTACACCTTC; CDR3 protein: CASSAPGQANYGYTF
D gene: TRBD2; V gene: TRBV4-3; J gene: TRBJ2-1; clone size: .; CDR3 DNA: TGCGCCAGCAGCCGAGGGGGAGCGGGAGGAGAGCAGTTCTTC; CDR3 protein: CASSRGGAGGEQFF